Below, 22 T cell receptor beta chains from the same sample are listed, as sequenced in a study of spatial heterogeneity in lung cancer. TCRdb passed the 5' RACE reads through MiXCR, listing each CDR3 protein once. The data contain 20,000 to 30,000 distinct CDR3 sequences, approximately 6% of them singletons. Time point given: blood at routine non-recurrence follow-up after resection. Sequencing of whole RNA from tumor, nontumor lung or frozen PBMC involved no sorting. The starting material was PBMCs, obtained at follow-up. The receptors were gathered from a male donor with early-stage non-small cell lung cancer.

This clonotype was seen at least ten times. The CDR3 DNA reads as TGCGCCAGCAGGCACGGGACTAGTAATCCCAATGAGCAGTTCTTC. Protein: CASRHGTSNPNEQFF. The chain carries TRBV4-1 and TRBJ2-1, with 8 bases matching TRBD2. V gave up 6 bases and J gave up 6 bases; unmatched junction bases: 10. In germline, CDR1 is MGHRA, CDR2 YSYEKL. The CDR3 extends over 15 amino acids.

This clonotype has at least ten counts. The CDR3 loop is CACNSGTGFGWNNNSPLHF. The CDR3 DNA is TGTGCCTGCAACTCCGGGACAGGGTTTGGCTGGAACAATAATTCACCCCTCCACTTT. V gene TRBV30 combines with J gene TRBJ1-6; 9 bases map to TRBD1. Germline loops: CDR1 GTSNPN, CDR2 SVGIG (reference sequence). V was clipped by 6 bases and J by 5 bases; unmatched bases: 20. The CDR3 runs to 19 residues.

This clonotype was seen at least ten times. The J gene is TRBJ2-7, the V gene TRBV10-3, with TRBD2 matching over 7 bases. The CDR3 is 13 residues long. Germline loops: CDR1 ENHRY, CDR2 SYGVKD. The ends lost 11 bases at V and 7 bases at J; junction bases unmatched: 14. The CDR3 DNA is TGTGCCTACGACCCCGGACTAGTGGATGAGCAGTACGTC. Its translation is CAYDPGLVDEQYV.

The table lists this clonotype with many counts. The chain couples TRBV20-1 to TRBJ2-3, with D possibly called TRBD1 or TRBD2 (5 bases each). The length of the CDR3 is 15 residues. Germline V gene lookup returns CDR1 DFQATT and CDR2 SNEGSKA (reference sequence). Between the trimmed V and J ends, which lost 6 bases and 1 base, there was a span of 17 bases. The CDR3 here is CSAGDPQLGTDTQYF. CDR3 bases: TGCAGTGCCGGGGACCCCCAGCTAGGCACAGATACGCAGTATTTT.

This clonotype has just a few counts. The V call is TRBV6-6, the J call TRBJ2-2, with 8 bases matching TRBD2. In germline, CDR1 is MNHNY, CDR2 SVGAGI (reference sequence). This CDR3 has 15 residues. V lost 2 bases and J lost 7; bases outside the gene matches: 6. The CDR3 DNA reads as TGTGCCAGCAGTTACCCTAGCGGGCCTATCGGGGAGCTGTTTTTT. Residues: CASSYPSGPIGELFF.

This clonotype was detected ten times or more. The chain has TRBV7-9 and TRBJ1-1; 7 bases are a match to TRBD1. In germline, CDR1 is SEHNR, CDR2 FQNEAQ (reference sequence). CDR3 length equals 14 residues. The V and J ends lost 3 bases and 1 base, in that order; junction bases with no gene match: 2. The CDR3 protein is CASSLGQTNTEAFF. CDR3 DNA sequence: TGTGCCAGCAGCTTGGGACAGACGAACACTGAAGCTTTCTTT.

J is TRBJ2-2 and V is TRBV20-1, with 11 bases fitting TRBD2. CDR1 is DFQATT, CDR2 SNEGSKA, per germline (reference sequence). V gave up 6 bases and J gave up 5 bases; unmatched junction bases: 11. CDR3 size: 16 residues. The DNA for the CDR3 is TGCAGTGCGGTAGCGGGAGGGGCAGTCGGGACCGGGGAGCTGTTTTTT. Amino acids: CSAVAGGAVGTGELFF.

The sample holds many counts of this clonotype. The V call is TRBV18, the J call TRBJ2-6; a possible D gene is TRBD2 (6 bases). In germline, CDR1 is KGHSH, CDR2 LQKENI. This CDR3 has 15 amino acids. V was clipped by 2 bases and J by 3 bases, with 8 bases between them. The CDR3: CASSPGGVGANVLTF. CDR3 in DNA: TGTGCCAGCTCACCAGGCGGGGTTGGGGCCAACGTCCTGACTTTC.

The rearrangement joins TRBV19 to TRBJ1-1, with D possibly TRBD1 on 5 matching bases. Trimming took 2 bases from V and 4 from J, leaving 17 bases between them. The CDR3 runs to 16 residues. Looked up from germline, CDR1 is LNHDA and CDR2 is SQIVND (reference sequence). DNA for the CDR3: TGTGCCAGTAGTATACACCCCCAAACCAGGGTCACTGAAGCTTTCTTT. It translates to CASSIHPQTRVTEAFF.

This clonotype has more than one count but fewer than ten. The chain uses TRBV20-1 and TRBJ2-3, with a weak D call TRBD2 (5 bases). Germline V gene data show CDR1 as DFQATT and CDR2 as SNEGSKA (reference sequence). There are 14 residues in the CDR3. The V and J ends lost 1 base and 4 bases respectively, with 12 bases between them. CDR3 protein: CSARVPPGSDTQYF. The CDR3 bases are TGCAGTGCTAGAGTCCCCCCGGGGTCAGATACGCAGTATTTT.

This clonotype was found a few times. The J gene is TRBJ1-1, the V gene TRBV6-6; D gene unclear. V gave up 7 bases and J gave up 1 base, with 13 bases separating them. Germline V gene sequence: CDR1 MNHNY, CDR2 SVGAGI (reference sequence). CDR3 length: 14 residues. The CDR3 reads CASISRQSNTEAFF. For the CDR3, the DNA is TGTGCCAGCATCTCGCGGCAGTCGAACACTGAAGCTTTCTTT.

J is TRBJ1-5 and V is TRBV20-1; 7 bases fit TRBD1. The germline V gene has CDR1 DFQATT and CDR2 SNEGSKA (reference sequence). V lost 4 bases to trimming and J lost 0 bases; unmatched junction nucleotides: 6. The CDR3 extends over 15 amino acids. In DNA, the CDR3 is TGCAGTGCTACCGGGACAGAGATTAGCAATCAGCCCCAGCATTTT. Amino acids: CSATGTEISNQPQHF.

The table lists this clonotype with many counts. V and J are TRBV12-3 or TRBV12-4 and TRBJ2-2; TRBD2 matches at 7 bases. This CDR3 contains 15 residues. V lost 5 bases, J lost 4 bases, and 7 bases stayed unmatched. DNA for the CDR3: TGTGCCAGCAGTGCTAGCGGTTCCTCCACCGGGGAGCTGTTTTTT. This sequence encodes CASSASGSSTGELFF.

The J gene is TRBJ1-6, the V gene TRBV18, with TRBD1 matching over 8 bases. The germline gives CDR1 KGHSH, CDR2 LQKENI. The CDR3 sequence is 16 residues long. The V segment lost 2 bases and the J segment 8 bases; nucleotides outside the gene matches: 8. DNA for the CDR3: TGTGCCAGCTCACCAACCAGGGGGCAGGGTGATTCACCCCTCCACTTT. Translating gives CASSPTRGQGDSPLHF.

At least ten counts were recorded for this clonotype. The chain uses TRBV7-2 and TRBJ2-3, with D unclear. Germline V gene data show CDR1 as SGHTA and CDR2 as FQGNSA. Trimming pared 4 bases from V and 2 bases from J, leaving 4 bases between. The CDR3 spans 12 residues. CDR3 in amino acids: CASSSFTDTQYF. In DNA form, the CDR3 reads TGTGCCAGCAGCTCGTTCACAGATACGCAGTATTTT.

This clonotype occurred many times. The chain is built from TRBV3-1 and TRBJ2-3; 7 nucleotides agree with TRBD2. V shed 4 bases and J 5 bases; nucleotides not matched to a gene: 6. This CDR3 is built from 14 residues. Germline-derived CDR1 and CDR2 are LGHDT and YNNKEL (reference sequence). CDR3 protein: CASSRGEGVDTQYF. The CDR3 bases are TGTGCCAGCAGCCGCGGGGAGGGAGTAGATACGCAGTATTTT.

The table lists this clonotype with many counts. This chain uses TRBV11-2 with TRBJ1-4; tentative D call: TRBD1 (6 bases). This CDR3 has 15 amino acids. CDR1 and CDR2 from the germline V gene are SGHAT and FQNNGV. V lost 5 bases and J 1 base, leaving 11 bases between the germline ends. CDR3 in DNA: TGTGCCAGCAGCCCTCAACAGGGAACTAATGAAAAACTGTTTTTT. Its protein product is CASSPQQGTNEKLFF.

This clonotype came up many times. This chain links TRBV7-2 with TRBJ2-5; 12 positions match TRBD2. Per the germline V gene, CDR1 is SGHTA and CDR2 is FQGNSA. V lost 1 base, J lost 9 bases, and 12 bases stayed unmatched. This CDR3 comprises 17 residues. The CDR3 nucleotides read TGTGCCAGCAGCTTAGGGCCTAGCGGGGGGGCCGAAGGAGCCCAGTACTTC. It codes for CASSLGPSGGAEGAQYF.

In this sample, this clonotype turned up a few times. The chain links TRBV25-1 to TRBJ2-2; 9 bases map to TRBD1. The V gene's germline CDR1 is MGHDK and CDR2 SYGVNS. Trimming took 3 bases from V and 4 from J; bases not matched to a gene: 6. The CDR3 is 16 residues long. CDR3 loop: CASSEVGTGRTGELFF. The CDR3 region has the DNA TGTGCCAGCAGTGAGGTAGGGACAGGGCGCACCGGGGAGCTGTTTTTT.

At least ten counts were recorded for this clonotype. The chain employs TRBV7-2 and TRBJ2-4; 9 bases are a match to TRBD1. Germline V gene data show CDR1 as SGHTA and CDR2 as FQGNSA. The CDR3 extends over 14 amino acids. Losses at the gene ends were 5 bases for V and 7 bases for J; bases not matched to a gene: 6. The CDR3 loop reads CASSPPGQGNIQYF. CDR3 sequence (DNA): TGTGCCAGCAGCCCACCGGGACAGGGCAACATTCAGTACTTC. Combining the CDR3 with reference TRBV7-2 and TRBJ2-4 gives the whole variable domain GAGVSQSPSNKVTEKGKDVELRCDPISGHTALYWYRQSLGQGLEFLIYFQGNSAPDKSGLPSDRFSAERTGGSVSTLTIQRTQQEDSAVYLCASSPPGQGNIQYFGAGTRLSVL.

Many counts were recorded for this clonotype. The V and J genes are TRBV6-1 and TRBJ2-2; 9 positions match TRBD1. Germline V gene data show CDR1 as MNHNS and CDR2 as SASEGT. The CDR3 runs to 15 residues. V was pared by 5 bases and J by 4 bases, with 5 bases of the junction left unmatched. CDR3 region: CASSNRGHITGELFF. The CDR3 DNA reads as TGTGCCAGCAGTAACAGGGGGCATATCACCGGGGAGCTGTTTTTT.

By sample fraction, this clonotype is medium-sized. This chain links TRBV10-3 with TRBJ2-5, with a weak D call TRBD1 (6 bases). This CDR3 region has 12 residues. The germline V and J ends were trimmed by 8 bases and 2 bases, with 9 bases remaining between them. Per the germline V gene, CDR1 is ENHRY and CDR2 is SYGVKD. DNA of the CDR3: TGTGCCATCGCAGACAGGCAAGAGACCCAGTACTTC. It codes for CAIADRQETQYF.